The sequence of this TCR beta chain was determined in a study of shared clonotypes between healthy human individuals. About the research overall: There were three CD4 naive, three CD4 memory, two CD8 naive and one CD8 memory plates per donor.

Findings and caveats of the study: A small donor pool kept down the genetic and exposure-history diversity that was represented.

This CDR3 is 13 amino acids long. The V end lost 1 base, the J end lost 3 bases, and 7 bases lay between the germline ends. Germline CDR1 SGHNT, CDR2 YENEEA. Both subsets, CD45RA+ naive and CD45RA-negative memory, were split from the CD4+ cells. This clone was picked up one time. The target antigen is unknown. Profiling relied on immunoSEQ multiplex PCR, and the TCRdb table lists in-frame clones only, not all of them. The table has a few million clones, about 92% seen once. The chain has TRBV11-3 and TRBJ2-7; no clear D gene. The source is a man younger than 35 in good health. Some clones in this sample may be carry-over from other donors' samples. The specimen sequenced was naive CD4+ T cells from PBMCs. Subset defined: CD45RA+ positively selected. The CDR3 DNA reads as TGTGCCAGCAGCTTAGGGGCAGACTACGAGCAGTACTTC. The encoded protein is CASSLGADYEQYF.